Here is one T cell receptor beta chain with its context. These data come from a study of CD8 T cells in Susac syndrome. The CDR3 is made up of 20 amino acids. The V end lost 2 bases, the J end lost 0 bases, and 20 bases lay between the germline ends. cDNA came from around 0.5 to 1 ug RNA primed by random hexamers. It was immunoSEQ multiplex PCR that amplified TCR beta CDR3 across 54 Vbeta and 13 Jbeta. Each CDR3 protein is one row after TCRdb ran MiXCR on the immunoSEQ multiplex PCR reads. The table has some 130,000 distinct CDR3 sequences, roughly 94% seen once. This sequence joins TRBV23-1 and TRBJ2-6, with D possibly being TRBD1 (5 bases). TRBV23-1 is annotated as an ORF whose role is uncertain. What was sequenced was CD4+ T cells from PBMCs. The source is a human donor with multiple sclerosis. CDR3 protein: CASSQLSLGHSLSGANVLTF. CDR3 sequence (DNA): TGCGCCAGCAGTCAACTATCACTCGGACACTCACTCTCTGGGGCCAACGTCCTGACTTTC.